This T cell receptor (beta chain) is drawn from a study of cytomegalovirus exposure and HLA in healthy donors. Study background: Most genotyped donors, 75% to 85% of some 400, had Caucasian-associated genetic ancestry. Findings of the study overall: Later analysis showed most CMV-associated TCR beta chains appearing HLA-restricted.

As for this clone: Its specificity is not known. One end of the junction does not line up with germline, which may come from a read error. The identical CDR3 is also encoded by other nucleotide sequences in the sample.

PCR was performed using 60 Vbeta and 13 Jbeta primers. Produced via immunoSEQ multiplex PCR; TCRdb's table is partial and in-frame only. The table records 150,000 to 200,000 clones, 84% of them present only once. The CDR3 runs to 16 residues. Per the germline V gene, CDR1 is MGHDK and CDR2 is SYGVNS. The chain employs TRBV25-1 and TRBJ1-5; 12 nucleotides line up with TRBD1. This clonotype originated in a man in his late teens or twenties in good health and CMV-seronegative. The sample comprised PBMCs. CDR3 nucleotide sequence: TGTGCCAGTTCCGGGACAGGGGGCCGGGGCCATCAGCCCCAGCATTTC. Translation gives CASSGTGGRGHQPQHF. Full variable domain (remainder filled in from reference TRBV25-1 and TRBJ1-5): EADIYQTPRYLVIGTGKKITLECSQTMGHDKMYWYQQDPGMELHLIHYSYGVNSTEKGDLSSESTVSRIRTEHFPLTLESARPSHTSQYLCASSGTGGRGHQPQHFGDGTRLSIL.